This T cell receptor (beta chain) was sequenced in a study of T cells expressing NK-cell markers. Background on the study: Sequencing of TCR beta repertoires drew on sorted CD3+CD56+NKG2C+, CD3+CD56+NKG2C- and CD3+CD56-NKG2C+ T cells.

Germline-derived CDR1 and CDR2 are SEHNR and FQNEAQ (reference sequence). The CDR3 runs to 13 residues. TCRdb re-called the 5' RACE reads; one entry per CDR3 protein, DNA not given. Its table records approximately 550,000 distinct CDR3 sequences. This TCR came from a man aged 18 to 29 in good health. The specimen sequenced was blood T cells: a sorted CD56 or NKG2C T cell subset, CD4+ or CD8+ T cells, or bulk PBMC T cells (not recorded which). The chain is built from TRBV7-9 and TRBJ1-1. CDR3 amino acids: CASRGLENTEAFF.